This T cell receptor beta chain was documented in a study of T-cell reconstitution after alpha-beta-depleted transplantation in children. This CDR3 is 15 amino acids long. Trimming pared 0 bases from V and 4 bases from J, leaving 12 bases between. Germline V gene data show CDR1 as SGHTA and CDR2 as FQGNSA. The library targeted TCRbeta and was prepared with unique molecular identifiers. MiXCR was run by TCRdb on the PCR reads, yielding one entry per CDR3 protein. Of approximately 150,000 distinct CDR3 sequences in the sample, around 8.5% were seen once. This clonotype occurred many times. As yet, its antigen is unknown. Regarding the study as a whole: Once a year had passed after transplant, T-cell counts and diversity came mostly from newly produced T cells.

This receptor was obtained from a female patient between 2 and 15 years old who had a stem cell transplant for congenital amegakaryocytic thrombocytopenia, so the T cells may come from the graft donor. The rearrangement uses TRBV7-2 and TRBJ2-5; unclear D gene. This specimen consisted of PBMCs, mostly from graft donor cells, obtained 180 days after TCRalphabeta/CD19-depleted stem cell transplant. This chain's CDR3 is CASSLAGMYRETQYF. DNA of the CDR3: TGTGCCAGCAGCTTAGCAGGGATGTATCGAGAGACCCAGTACTTC.